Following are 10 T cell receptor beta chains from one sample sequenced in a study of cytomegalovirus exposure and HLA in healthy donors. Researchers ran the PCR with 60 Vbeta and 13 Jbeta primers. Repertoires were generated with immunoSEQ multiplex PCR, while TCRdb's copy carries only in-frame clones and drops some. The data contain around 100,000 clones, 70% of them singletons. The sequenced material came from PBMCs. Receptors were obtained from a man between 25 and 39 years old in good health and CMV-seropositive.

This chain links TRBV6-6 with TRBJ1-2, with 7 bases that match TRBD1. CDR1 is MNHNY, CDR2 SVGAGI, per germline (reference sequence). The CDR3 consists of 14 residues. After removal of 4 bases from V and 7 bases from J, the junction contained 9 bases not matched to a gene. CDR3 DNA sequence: TGTGCCAGCAGTTTACAGGGGCCCGCGGGTGGCTACACCTTC. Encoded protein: CASSLQGPAGGYTF.

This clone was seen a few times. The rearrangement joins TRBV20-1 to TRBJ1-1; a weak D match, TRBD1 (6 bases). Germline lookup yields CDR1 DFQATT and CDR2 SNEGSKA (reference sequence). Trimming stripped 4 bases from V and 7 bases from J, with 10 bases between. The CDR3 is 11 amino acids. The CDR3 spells CSAMTDSEAFF. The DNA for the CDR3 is TGCAGTGCTATGACGGACAGTGAAGCTTTCTTT.

The CDR3 region has the DNA TGCGCCAGCACATTAAGCGGGATAGGTAGCACAGATACGCAGTATTTT. Protein sequence: CASTLSGIGSTDTQYF. V and J are TRBV5-1 and TRBJ2-3, with TRBD2 matching 7 bases. Germline V lookup: CDR1 SGHRS, CDR2 YFSETQ. The J segment lost 0 bases and the V segment lost 6 bases, leaving 10 bases of the junction unmatched. CDR3 length: 16 amino acids.

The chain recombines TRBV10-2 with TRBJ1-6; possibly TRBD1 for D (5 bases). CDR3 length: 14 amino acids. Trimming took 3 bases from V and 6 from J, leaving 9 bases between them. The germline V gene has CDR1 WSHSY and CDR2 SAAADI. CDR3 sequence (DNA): TGCGCCAGCAGTGACGGGGGATTTAATTCACCCCTCCACTTT. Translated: CASSDGGFNSPLHF.

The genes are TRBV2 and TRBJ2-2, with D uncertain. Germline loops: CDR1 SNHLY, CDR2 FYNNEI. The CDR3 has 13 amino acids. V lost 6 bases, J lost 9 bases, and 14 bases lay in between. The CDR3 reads CASRARGGRELFF. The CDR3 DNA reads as TGTGCCAGCAGGGCCCGTGGTGGGCGGGAGCTGTTTTTT.

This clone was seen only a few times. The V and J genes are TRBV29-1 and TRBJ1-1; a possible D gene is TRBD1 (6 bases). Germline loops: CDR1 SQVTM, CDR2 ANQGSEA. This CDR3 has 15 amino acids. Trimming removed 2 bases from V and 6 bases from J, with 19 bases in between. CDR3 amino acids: CSVETHLGGGAEAFF. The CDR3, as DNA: TGCAGCGTTGAAACCCATCTAGGGGGGGGAGCTGAAGCTTTCTTT.

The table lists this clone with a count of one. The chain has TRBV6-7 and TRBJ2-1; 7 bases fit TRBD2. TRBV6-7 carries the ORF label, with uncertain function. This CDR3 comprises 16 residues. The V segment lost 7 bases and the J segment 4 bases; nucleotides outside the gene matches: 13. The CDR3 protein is CASNYHRRESYNEQFF. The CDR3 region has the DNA TGTGCCAGCAACTATCACAGGCGGGAGTCTTACAATGAGCAGTTCTTC.

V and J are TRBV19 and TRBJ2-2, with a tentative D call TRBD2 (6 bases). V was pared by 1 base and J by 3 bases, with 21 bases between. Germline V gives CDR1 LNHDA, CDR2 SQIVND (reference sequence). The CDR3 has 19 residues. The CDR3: CASSIVFPDYQIHTGELFF. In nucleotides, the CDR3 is TGTGCCAGTAGTATAGTGTTCCCGGACTACCAAATCCACACCGGGGAGCTGTTTTTT.

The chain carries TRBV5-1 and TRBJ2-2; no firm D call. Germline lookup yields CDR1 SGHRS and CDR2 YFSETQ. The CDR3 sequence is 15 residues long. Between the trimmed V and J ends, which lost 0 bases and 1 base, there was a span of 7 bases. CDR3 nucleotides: TGCGCCAGCAGCTTGGGGCAGGTGAACACCGGGGAGCTGTTTTTT. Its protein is CASSLGQVNTGELFF.

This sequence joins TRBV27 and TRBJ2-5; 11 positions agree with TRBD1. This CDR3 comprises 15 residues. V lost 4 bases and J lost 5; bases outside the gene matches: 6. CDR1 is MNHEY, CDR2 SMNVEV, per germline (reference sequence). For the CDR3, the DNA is TGTGCCAGCAGTTCCGTCGGGACAGGGGGGGAGACCCAGTACTTC. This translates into CASSSVGTGGETQYF.